The 27 T cell receptor beta chains below all came from one sample that was sequenced in a study of T cell changes during pregnancy in multiple sclerosis. The assay was immunoSEQ multiplex PCR, and TCRdb's table has in-frame clones only and misses some. The table lists 65,000 to 85,000 clones, 89% of them singletons. The starting material was peripheral blood, obtained in the first trimester of pregnancy. The receptor source for this set is a female donor in good health, enrolled as a control in a pregnancy study.

The chain uses TRBV4-3 and TRBJ2-7, with 7 bases fitting TRBD1. Germline loops: CDR1 LGHNA, CDR2 YSLEER. V dropped 4 bases and J dropped 3; count of bases not matched to a gene: 3. This CDR3 contains 13 residues. CDR3 DNA sequence: TGCGCCAGCAGCCCCAGGGGGAACTACGAGCAGTACTTC. Encoded protein: CASSPRGNYEQYF.

This clone was seen just once. The chain recombines TRBV28 with TRBJ1-2; a weak D match, TRBD1 (5 bases). The CDR3 has 14 residues. V lost 6 bases and J lost 0, with 11 bases in between. Germline V CDR1 and CDR2: MDHEN, SYDVKM. In nucleotides, the CDR3 is TGTGCCAGCAGCGCATACAGGACTAACTATGGCTACACCTTC. It encodes CASSAYRTNYGYTF.

The chain joins TRBV27 to TRBJ2-7; 10 bases align to TRBD1. CDR1 MNHEY and CDR2 SMNVEV come from the germline V gene (reference sequence). CDR3 length: 16 amino acids. V lost 8 bases to trimming and J lost 4 bases; unmatched junction nucleotides: 14. The CDR3 DNA reads as TGTGCCAGCTCAACGCGACAGGGGGCGGGGGCGTACGAGCAGTACTTC. Its protein product is CASSTRQGAGAYEQYF.

The chain uses TRBV7-2 and TRBJ1-2; a possible D gene is TRBD1 (5 bases). There are 16 residues in the CDR3. Trimming shortened V by 6 bases and J by 1 base, and 18 bases separated the two germline ends. The V gene's germline CDR1 is SGHTA and CDR2 FQGNSA. CDR3 loop: CASRPPGQGGNYGYTF. In DNA, the CDR3 is TGTGCCAGCAGACCCCCCGGTCAGGGTGGTAACTATGGCTACACCTTC.

This chain uses TRBV15 with TRBJ1-2; possible D gene TRBD1, 5 bases. The CDR3 is made up of 13 amino acids. The V end lost 5 bases, the J end lost 4 bases, and 11 bases lay between the germline ends. Germline CDR1 LNHNV, CDR2 YYDKDF (reference sequence). CDR3 sequence: CATSSGFGYGYTF. In nucleotides, the CDR3 is TGTGCCACCAGCTCAGGGTTTGGCTATGGCTACACCTTC.

The V and J genes are TRBV5-1 and TRBJ1-2, with 7 nucleotides matching TRBD1. CDR1 SGHRS and CDR2 YFSETQ come from the germline V gene. Trimming took 4 bases from V and 4 from J; bases not matched to a gene: 13. This CDR3 has 16 residues. The DNA of the CDR3 is TGCGCCAGCAGCCCGGGGAGGCAGGACAGGAGCTATGGCTACACCTTC. It encodes CASSPGRQDRSYGYTF.

J is TRBJ1-1 and V is TRBV27, with a weak D call TRBD1 (6 bases). The CDR3 is made up of 15 amino acids. The V end lost 5 bases, the J end lost 1 base, and 14 bases lay between the germline ends. The germline V gene encodes CDR1 MNHEY and CDR2 SMNVEV (reference sequence). The DNA of the CDR3 is TGTGCCAGCAGTGGCGGGGGGGCCCGGAACACTGAAGCTTTCTTT. Encoded protein: CASSGGGARNTEAFF.

The V call is TRBV4-1, the J call TRBJ2-5; 12 bases align to TRBD2. J lost 5 bases, V lost 2 bases, and 6 bases had no gene match. CDR3 size: 16 residues. The germline V gene has CDR1 MGHRA and CDR2 YSYEKL. The CDR3, as DNA: TGCGCCAGCAGCCAACCTAGCGGGGGGGCGAAGGAGACCCAGTACTTC. Its protein is CASSQPSGGAKETQYF.

This clone has only one observation. The chain carries TRBV7-2 and TRBJ2-1; D is unclear. Trimming took off 5 bases at V and 5 bases at J, with 4 bases between the two ends. Per germline, CDR1 SGHTA and CDR2 FQGNSA. The CDR3 has 11 amino acids. The CDR3 loop reads CASSPDNEQFF. The DNA of the CDR3 is TGTGCCAGCAGCCCAGACAATGAGCAGTTCTTC.

The chain employs TRBV6-5 and TRBJ2-7; possibly TRBD1 for D (5 bases). CDR1 and CDR2 from the germline V gene are MNHEY and SVGAGI. This CDR3 has 14 residues. Trimming took 0 bases from V and 2 from J, leaving 8 bases between them. The CDR3 spells CASSYSKGPYEQYF. The CDR3 DNA follows: TGTGCCAGCAGTTACTCGAAGGGGCCCTACGAGCAGTACTTC.

This clone was recorded a few times. This chain uses TRBV10-1 with TRBJ2-7, with D possibly being TRBD1 (5 bases). Trimming left V 7 bases short and J 2 bases short, with 12 bases between. The CDR3 length is 13 residues. The germline V gene encodes CDR1 WNHNN and CDR2 SYGVQD (reference sequence). The CDR3 DNA reads as TGCGCCAGCACCCCCAGGGCCGCCTACGAGCAGTACTTC. Amino acids: CASTPRAAYEQYF.

This rearrangement joins TRBV28 to TRBJ2-7; 7 bases agree with TRBD2. Per germline, CDR1 MDHEN and CDR2 SYDVKM. V was clipped by 1 base and J by 0 bases; unmatched bases: 6. The CDR3 sequence is 16 residues long. The CDR3 DNA reads as TGTGCCAGCAGTTTATCTGGGCGGGAGCACTCCTACGAGCAGTACTTC. Its protein product is CASSLSGREHSYEQYF.

The chain is built from TRBV9 and TRBJ2-1; TRBD2 matches 7 bases. The CDR3 totals 16 residues. CDR1 is SGDLS, CDR2 YYNGEE, per germline. The trim removed 0 bases at V and 8 bases at J, leaving 11 bases unmatched. CDR3 region: CASSVGGLGALDEQFF. In DNA, the CDR3 is TGTGCCAGCAGCGTAGGAGGACTAGGGGCCTTAGATGAGCAGTTCTTC.

This clone was seen a single time. The chain employs TRBV15 and TRBJ2-3, with 7 bases fitting TRBD1. CDR3 length equals 15 residues. Germline V gene lookup returns CDR1 LNHNV and CDR2 YYDKDF (reference sequence). V was clipped by 0 bases and J by 3 bases; unmatched bases: 3. The CDR3 loop is CATSREEDRTDTQYF. The CDR3, as DNA: TGTGCCACCAGCAGAGAGGAGGACAGGACAGATACGCAGTATTTT.

There are a few counts of this clone. CDR3 nucleotides: TGTGCCAGTATGAAGGGAGGGGTAGATTCACCCCTCCACTTT. It yields the protein CASMKGGVDSPLHF. This rearrangement joins TRBV19 to TRBJ1-6, with TRBD1 as a possible D gene (5 bases). CDR3 length equals 14 residues. Germline V gene sequence: CDR1 LNHDA, CDR2 SQIVND (reference sequence). V was cut by 7 bases and J by 8 bases, with 15 bases left in between.

This clone was observed once. V usage is TRBV7-2 and J usage is TRBJ2-1; TRBD1 might be the D (5 bases). Germline values: CDR1 SGHTA, CDR2 FQGNSA. The CDR3 is 16 amino acids. Trimming shortened V by 11 bases and J by 4 bases, and 24 bases separated the two germline ends. The CDR3 DNA sequence: TGTGCCTCCAGGTCGGGTACCCAGGGATTTTACAATGAGCAGTTCTTC. Its translation is CASRSGTQGFYNEQFF.

This clone was detected only a few times. The gene calls are TRBV9 and TRBJ1-6; possible D gene TRBD1, 6 bases. This CDR3 has 15 amino acids. With 2 bases removed from V and 7 bases from J, the gap between germline ends came to 13 bases. Germline V CDR1 and CDR2: SGDLS, YYNGEE. The CDR3 DNA reads as TGTGCCAGCAGCGTGTCACAGGGTCGGAATTCACCCCTCCACTTT. Protein sequence: CASSVSQGRNSPLHF. Looking up the rest from reference TRBV9 and TRBJ1-6 gives the full variable domain: DSGVTQTPKHLITATGQRVTLRCSPRSGDLSVYWYQQSLDQGLQFLIQYYNGEERAKGNILERFSAQQFPDLHSELNLSSLELGDSALYFCASSVSQGRNSPLHFGNGTRLTVT.

This clone was counted between two and nine times. The chain carries TRBV5-5 and TRBJ1-5; D ambiguous. V was trimmed by 4 bases and J by 5 bases, leaving 19 bases between them. This CDR3 is built from 16 residues. The V gene's germline CDR1 is SGHKS and CDR2 YYEKEE (reference sequence). The CDR3 is CASSLGLSTNYQPQHF. The CDR3 region has the DNA TGTGCCAGCAGCCTGGGTCTCTCAACGAACTATCAGCCCCAGCATTTT.

This clone has just one count. This rearrangement joins TRBV4-3 to TRBJ2-2; a possible D gene is TRBD1 (6 bases). Trimming left V 0 bases short and J 1 base short, with 18 bases between. The CDR3 runs to 19 residues. CDR1 LGHNA and CDR2 YSLEER come from the germline V gene. The CDR3, as DNA: TGCGCCAGCAGCCAAGAGTTAGTCTTTGCGACAGGGAACACCGGGGAGCTGTTTTTT. This codes for CASSQELVFATGNTGELFF.

The rearrangement joins TRBV6-5 to TRBJ2-4, with unresolved D. V lost 2 bases, J lost 0 bases, and 8 bases lay in between. The CDR3 sequence is 15 residues long. Germline V gene data show CDR1 as MNHEY and CDR2 as SVGAGI. CDR3 in DNA: TGTGCCAGCAGTTACGGCGGTATAGCCAAAAACATTCAGTACTTC. Its translation is CASSYGGIAKNIQYF.

This sequence joins TRBV6-5 and TRBJ2-1; possible D gene TRBD2, 6 bases. The length of the CDR3 is 15 residues. The V gene's germline CDR1 is MNHEY and CDR2 SVGAGI. The germline V and J ends were trimmed by 6 bases and 1 base, with 13 bases remaining between them. The CDR3 loop is CASRASGTSYNEQFF. CDR3 DNA sequence: TGTGCCAGCAGGGCCTCCGGGACTTCCTACAATGAGCAGTTCTTC.

The chain has TRBV6-5 and TRBJ2-1, with D possibly TRBD2 on 6 matching bases. V was shortened by 2 bases and J by 7 bases, with 12 bases between the two germline ends. CDR3 length: 14 amino acids. The germline gives CDR1 MNHEY, CDR2 SVGAGI. DNA of the CDR3: TGTGCCAGCAGTTACGGAGGGAGCCCTAATGAGCAGTTCTTC. Protein sequence: CASSYGGSPNEQFF.

This clone has only a few counts. The rearrangement joins TRBV5-4 to TRBJ1-1, with 7 bases matching TRBD1. CDR3 length equals 14 residues. The V gene end was trimmed by 3 bases and the J gene end by 5 bases; junction bases not matched to a gene: 7. CDR1 is SGHNT and CDR2 is YYREEE in the germline V gene (reference sequence). The CDR3 loop reads CASSSAQGWTEAFF. Here the CDR3 DNA reads TGTGCCAGCAGCTCTGCACAGGGGTGGACTGAAGCTTTCTTT.

J is TRBJ2-7 and V is TRBV6-5, with a tentative D call TRBD2 (6 bases). This CDR3 region has 14 residues. V was clipped by 6 bases and J by 4 bases, with 16 bases between them. Germline V gene lookup returns CDR1 MNHEY and CDR2 SVGAGI. The CDR3 region has the DNA TGTGCCAGCAGAGCCGGGACGGACTATTACGAGCAGTACTTC. This encodes CASRAGTDYYEQYF.

The rearrangement links TRBV27 to TRBJ2-2; D is unclear. CDR1 and CDR2 (germline): MNHEY, SMNVEV (reference sequence). Trimming shortened V by 3 bases and J by 0 bases, and 8 bases separated the two germline ends. The CDR3 is 15 amino acids. The CDR3 is CASSFLEANTGELFF. The CDR3 DNA reads TGTGCCAGCAGTTTCCTAGAGGCGAACACCGGGGAGCTGTTTTTT.

CDR3 in amino acids: CASGGRYGYTF. The CDR3 nucleotides are TGTGCCAGCGGCGGTAGGTATGGCTACACCTTC. The V call is TRBV28, the J call TRBJ1-2, with D unresolved. From germline, CDR1 is MDHEN and CDR2 SYDVKM. The CDR3 covers 11 residues. The ends were cut back, 8 bases at V and 5 bases at J, with 9 bases in the middle.

The chain has TRBV10-3 and TRBJ1-6; D uncertain. The CDR3 is made up of 12 amino acids. V was trimmed by 4 bases and J by 6 bases, leaving 4 bases between them. Germline V lookup: CDR1 ENHRY, CDR2 SYGVKD. CDR3 DNA: TGTGCCATCAGTGCTCCTAATTCACCCCTCCACTTT. Encoded protein: CAISAPNSPLHF.